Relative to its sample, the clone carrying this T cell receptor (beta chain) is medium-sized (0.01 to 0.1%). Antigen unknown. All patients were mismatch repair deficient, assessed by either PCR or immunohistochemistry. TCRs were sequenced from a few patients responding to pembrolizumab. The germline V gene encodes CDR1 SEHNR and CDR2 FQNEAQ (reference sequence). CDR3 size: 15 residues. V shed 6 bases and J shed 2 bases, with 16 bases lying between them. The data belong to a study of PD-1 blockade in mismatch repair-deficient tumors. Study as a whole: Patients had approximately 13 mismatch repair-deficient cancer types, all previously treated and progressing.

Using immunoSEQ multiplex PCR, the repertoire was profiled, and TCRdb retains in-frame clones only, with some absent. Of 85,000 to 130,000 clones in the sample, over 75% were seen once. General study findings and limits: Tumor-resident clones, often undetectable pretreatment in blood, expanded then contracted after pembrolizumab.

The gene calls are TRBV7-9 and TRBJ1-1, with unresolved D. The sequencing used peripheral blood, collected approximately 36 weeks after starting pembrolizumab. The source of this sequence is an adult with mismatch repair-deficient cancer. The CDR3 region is CASSPPSPDNTEAFF. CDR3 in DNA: TGTGCCAGCAGTCCACCAAGCCCAGACAACACTGAAGCTTTCTTT. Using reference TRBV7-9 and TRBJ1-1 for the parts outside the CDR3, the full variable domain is DTGVSQNPRHKITKRGQNVTFRCDPISEHNRLYWYRQTLGQGPEFLTYFQNEAQLEKSRLLSDRFSAERPKGSFSTLEIQRTEQGDSAMYLCASSPPSPDNTEAFFGQGTRLTVV.